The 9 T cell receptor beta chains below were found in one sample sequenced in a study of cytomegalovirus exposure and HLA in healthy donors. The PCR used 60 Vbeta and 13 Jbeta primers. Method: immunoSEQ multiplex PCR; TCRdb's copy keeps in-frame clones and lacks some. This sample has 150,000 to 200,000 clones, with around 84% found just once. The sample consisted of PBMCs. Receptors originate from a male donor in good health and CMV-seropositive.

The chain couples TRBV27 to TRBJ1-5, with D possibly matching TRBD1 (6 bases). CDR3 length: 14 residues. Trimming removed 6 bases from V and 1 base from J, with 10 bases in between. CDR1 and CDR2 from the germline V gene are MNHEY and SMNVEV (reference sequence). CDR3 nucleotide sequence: TGTGCCAGCAGGGAAACAGGGAGCAATCAGCCCCAGCATTTT. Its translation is CASRETGSNQPQHF.

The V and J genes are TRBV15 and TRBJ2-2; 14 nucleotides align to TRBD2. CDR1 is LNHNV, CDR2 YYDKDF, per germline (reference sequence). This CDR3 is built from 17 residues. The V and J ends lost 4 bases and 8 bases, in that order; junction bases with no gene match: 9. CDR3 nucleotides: TGTGCCACCAGCACTCCGGGACTAGCGGGGGCGGGGGGGGAGCTGTTTTTT. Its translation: CATSTPGLAGAGGELFF.

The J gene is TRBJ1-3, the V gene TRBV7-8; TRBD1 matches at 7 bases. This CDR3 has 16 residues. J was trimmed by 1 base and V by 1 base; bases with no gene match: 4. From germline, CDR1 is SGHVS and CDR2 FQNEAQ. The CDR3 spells CASSLVRGVSGNTIYF. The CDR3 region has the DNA TGTGCCAGCAGCTTAGTCAGGGGGGTGTCTGGAAACACCATATATTTT.

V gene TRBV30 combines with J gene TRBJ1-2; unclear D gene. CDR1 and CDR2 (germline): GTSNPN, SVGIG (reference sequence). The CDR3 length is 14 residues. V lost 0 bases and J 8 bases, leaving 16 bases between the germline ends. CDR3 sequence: CAWSVGRRSIGYTF. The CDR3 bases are TGTGCCTGGAGTGTAGGCCGGCGGTCGATCGGCTACACCTTC.

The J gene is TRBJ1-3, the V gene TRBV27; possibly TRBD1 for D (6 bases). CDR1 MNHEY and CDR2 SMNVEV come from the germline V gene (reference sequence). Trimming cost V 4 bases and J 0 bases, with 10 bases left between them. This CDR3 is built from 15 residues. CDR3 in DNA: TGTGCCAGCAGTTCTCGGACAGACTCTGGAAACACCATATATTTT. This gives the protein CASSSRTDSGNTIYF.

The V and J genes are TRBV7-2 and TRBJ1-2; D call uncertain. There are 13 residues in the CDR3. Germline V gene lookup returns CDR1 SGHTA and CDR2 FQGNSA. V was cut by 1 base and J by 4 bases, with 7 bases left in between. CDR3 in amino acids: CASSLDTVYGYTF. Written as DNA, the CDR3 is TGTGCCAGCAGCTTAGACACCGTCTATGGCTACACCTTC.

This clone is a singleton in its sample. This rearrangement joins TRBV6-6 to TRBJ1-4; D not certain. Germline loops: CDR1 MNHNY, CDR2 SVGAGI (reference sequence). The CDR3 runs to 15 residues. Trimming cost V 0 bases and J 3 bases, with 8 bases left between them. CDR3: CASSYSRVANEKLFF. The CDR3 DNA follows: TGTGCCAGCAGTTACTCGAGGGTCGCTAATGAAAAACTGTTTTTT.

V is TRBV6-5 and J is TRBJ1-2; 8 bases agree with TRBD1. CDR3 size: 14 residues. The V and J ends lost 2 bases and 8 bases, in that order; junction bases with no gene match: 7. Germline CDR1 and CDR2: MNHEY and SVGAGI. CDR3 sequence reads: CASSYARGQGGYTF. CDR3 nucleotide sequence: TGTGCCAGCAGTTACGCCAGGGGGCAGGGGGGCTACACCTTC.

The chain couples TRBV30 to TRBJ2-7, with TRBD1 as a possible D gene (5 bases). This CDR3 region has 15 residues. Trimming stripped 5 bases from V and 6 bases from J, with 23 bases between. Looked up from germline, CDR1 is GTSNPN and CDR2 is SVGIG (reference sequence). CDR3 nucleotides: TGTGCCTGGCTACTTTCCGACAGCCGAAGGGGCGAGCAGTACTTC. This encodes CAWLLSDSRRGEQYF.